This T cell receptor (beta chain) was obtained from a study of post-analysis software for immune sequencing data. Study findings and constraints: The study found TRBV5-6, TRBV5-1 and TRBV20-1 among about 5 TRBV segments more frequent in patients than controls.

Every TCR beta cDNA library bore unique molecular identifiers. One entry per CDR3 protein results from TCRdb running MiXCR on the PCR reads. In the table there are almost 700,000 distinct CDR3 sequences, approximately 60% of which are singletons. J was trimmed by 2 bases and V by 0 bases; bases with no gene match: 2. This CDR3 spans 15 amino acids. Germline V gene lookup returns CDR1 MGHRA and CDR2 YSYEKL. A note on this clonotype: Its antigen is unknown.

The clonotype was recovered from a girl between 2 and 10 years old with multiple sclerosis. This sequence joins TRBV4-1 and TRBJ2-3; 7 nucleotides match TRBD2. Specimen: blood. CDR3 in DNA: TGCGCCAGCAGCCAAGAGACTAGCCCCACAGATACGCAGTATTTT. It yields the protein CASSQETSPTDTQYF.